Sequencing of this TCR beta chain was carried out in a study of Graves' ophthalmopathy and Graves' hyperthyroidism. Whole-study results and caveats: As the model predicted ophthalmopathy progression, it achieved a sensitivity of around 71% and a specificity of more than 72%.

This clonotype has at least ten counts. The antigen remains undetermined. Per the germline V gene, CDR1 is MNHEY and CDR2 is SVGEGT. The CDR3 has 16 amino acids. The V end lost 2 bases, the J end lost 0 bases, and 11 bases lay between the germline ends. RNA transcripts provided the template for amplifying TCR beta CDR3 regions. After a first-round RT-PCR with HTBI primers, a second-round multiplex PCR was run. TCRdb processed the multiplex PCR reads anew with MiXCR; each CDR3 protein has one entry. The table has fewer than 600,000 distinct CDR3 sequences, approximately 14% seen once; the top ten hold about a tenth.

The specimen was blood. The origin of this receptor is a woman aged 30 to 39 with Graves' ophthalmopathy. J is TRBJ1-5 and V is TRBV6-2 or TRBV6-3; D not certain. The CDR3 coding sequence is TGTGCCAGCAGTTACCCGTTCCCAGATAGCAATCAGCCCCAGCATTTT. This sequence encodes CASSYPFPDSNQPQHF.